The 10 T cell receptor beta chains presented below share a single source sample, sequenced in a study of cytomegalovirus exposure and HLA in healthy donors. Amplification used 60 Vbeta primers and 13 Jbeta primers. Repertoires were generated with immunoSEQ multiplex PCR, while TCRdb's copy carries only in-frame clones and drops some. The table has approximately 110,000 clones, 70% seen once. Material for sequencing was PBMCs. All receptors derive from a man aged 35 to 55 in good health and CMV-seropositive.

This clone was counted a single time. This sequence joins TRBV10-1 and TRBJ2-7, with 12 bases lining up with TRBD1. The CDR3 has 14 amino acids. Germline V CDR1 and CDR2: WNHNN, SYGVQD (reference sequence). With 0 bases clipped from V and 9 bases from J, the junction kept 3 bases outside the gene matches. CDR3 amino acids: CASSESGTGGRQYF. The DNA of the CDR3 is TGCGCCAGCAGTGAGTCCGGGACAGGGGGCAGGCAGTACTTC.

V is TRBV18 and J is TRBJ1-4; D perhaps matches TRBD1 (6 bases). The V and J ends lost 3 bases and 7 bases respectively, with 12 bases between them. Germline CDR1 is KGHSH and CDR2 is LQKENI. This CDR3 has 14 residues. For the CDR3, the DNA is TGTGCCAGCTCACCCGGACAGCACCTTGAAAAACTGTTTTTT. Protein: CASSPGQHLEKLFF.

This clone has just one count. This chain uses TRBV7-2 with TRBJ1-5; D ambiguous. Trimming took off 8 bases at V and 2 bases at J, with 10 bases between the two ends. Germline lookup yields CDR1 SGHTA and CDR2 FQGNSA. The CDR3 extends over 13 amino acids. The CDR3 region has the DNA TGTGCCAGCGGAGGGCAGGGCAATCAGCCCCAGCATTTT. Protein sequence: CASGGQGNQPQHF.

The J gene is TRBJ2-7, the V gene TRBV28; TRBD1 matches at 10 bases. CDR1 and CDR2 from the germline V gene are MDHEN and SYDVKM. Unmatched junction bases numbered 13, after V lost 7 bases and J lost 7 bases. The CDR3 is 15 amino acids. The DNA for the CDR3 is TGTGCCAGCAATTCTCCGGGACAGGGGCTGAGGGAGCAGTACTTC. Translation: CASNSPGQGLREQYF.

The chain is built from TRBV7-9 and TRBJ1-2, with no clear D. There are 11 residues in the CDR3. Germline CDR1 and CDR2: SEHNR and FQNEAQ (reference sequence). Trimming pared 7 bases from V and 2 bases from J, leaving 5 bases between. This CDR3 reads CASTQNYGYTF. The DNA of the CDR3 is TGTGCCAGCACCCAGAACTATGGCTACACCTTC. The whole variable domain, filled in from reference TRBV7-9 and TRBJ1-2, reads DTGVSQNPRHKITKRGQNVTFRCDPISEHNRLYWYRQTLGQGPEFLTYFQNEAQLEKSRLLSDRFSAERPKGSFSTLEIQRTEQGDSAMYLCASTQNYGYTFGSGTRLTVV.

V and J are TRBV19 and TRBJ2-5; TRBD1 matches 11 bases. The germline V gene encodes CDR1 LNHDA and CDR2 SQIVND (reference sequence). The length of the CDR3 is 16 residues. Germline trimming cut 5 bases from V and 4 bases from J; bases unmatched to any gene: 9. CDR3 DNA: TGTGCCAGTAGTCACACCGCGGACAGGGGGCCAGAGACCCAGTACTTC. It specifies CASSHTADRGPETQYF.

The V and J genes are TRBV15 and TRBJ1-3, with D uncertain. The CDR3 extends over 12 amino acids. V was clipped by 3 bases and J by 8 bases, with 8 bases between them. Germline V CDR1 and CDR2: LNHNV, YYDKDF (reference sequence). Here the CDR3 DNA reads TGTGCCACCAGCAGTCCATCGGACACCATATATTTT. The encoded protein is CATSSPSDTIYF.

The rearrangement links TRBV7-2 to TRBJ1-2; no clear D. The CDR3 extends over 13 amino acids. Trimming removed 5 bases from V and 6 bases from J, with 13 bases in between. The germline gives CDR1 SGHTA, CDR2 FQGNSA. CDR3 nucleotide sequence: TGTGCCAGCAGCCAGGTTGAGTCCGATGGCTACACCTTC. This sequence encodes CASSQVESDGYTF.

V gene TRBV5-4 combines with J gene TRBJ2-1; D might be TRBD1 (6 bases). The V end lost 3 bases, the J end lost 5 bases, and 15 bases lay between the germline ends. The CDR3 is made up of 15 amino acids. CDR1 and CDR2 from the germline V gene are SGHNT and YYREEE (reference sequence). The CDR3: CASSSPRDINNEQFF. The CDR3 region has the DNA TGTGCCAGCAGCTCCCCCCGGGACATCAACAATGAGCAGTTCTTC. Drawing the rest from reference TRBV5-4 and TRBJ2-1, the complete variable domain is ETGVTQSPTHLIKTRGQQVTLRCSSQSGHNTVSWYQQALGQGPQFIFQYYREEENGRGNFPPRFSGLQFPNYSSELNVNALELDDSALYLCASSSPRDINNEQFFGPGTRLTVL.

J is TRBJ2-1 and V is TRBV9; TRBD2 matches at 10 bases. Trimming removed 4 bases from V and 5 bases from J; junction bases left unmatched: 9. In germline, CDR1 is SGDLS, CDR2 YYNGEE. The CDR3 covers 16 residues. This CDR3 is CASSTHRTSGNNEQFF. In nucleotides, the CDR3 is TGTGCCAGCAGCACACATAGGACTAGCGGTAACAATGAGCAGTTCTTC.